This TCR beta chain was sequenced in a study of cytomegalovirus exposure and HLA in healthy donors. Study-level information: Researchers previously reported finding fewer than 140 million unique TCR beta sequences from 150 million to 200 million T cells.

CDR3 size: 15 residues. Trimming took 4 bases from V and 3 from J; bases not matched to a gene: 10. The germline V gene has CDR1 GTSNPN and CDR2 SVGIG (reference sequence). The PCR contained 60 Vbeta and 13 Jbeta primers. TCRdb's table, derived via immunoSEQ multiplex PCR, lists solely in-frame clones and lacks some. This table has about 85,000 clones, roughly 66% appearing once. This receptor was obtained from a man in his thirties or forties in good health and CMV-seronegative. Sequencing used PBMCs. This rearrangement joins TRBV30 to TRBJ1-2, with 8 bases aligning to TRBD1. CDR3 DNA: TGTGCCTGGACGGCCGGGGACAGGCCTTACTATGGCTACACCTTC. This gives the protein CAWTAGDRPYYGYTF.